Presented here are 8 T cell receptor beta chains from one specimen sequenced in a study of TIL therapy for anti-PD-1-resistant metastatic lung cancer. This was the immunoSEQ v3 assay. Libraries were prepared by immunoSEQ multiplex PCR; TCRdb keeps only in-frame clonotypes and omits some of them. This sample has about 17,000 clones, with nearly 80% found just once. Time point specified: pre-treatment sample, taken before nivolumab and TIL therapy. The specimen comprised blood, sampled at baseline. The receptors were sampled from a person between 25 and 80 years old with non-small cell lung cancer.

In its sample, this clone was seen once. The gene calls are TRBV30 and TRBJ1-2, with D uncertain. The germline V gene has CDR1 GTSNPN and CDR2 SVGIG (reference sequence). The V end was cut by 2 bases, the J end by 6 bases, with 16 bases between. The CDR3 length is 14 residues. The CDR3 region has the DNA TGTGCCTGGAGTCCTCCAACAGTAAAGCATGGCTACACCTTC. It codes for CAWSPPTVKHGYTF.

This clone showed up just once. V usage is TRBV7-7 and J usage is TRBJ2-1; 9 positions match TRBD2. The V and J ends lost 5 bases and 2 bases, in that order; junction bases with no gene match: 4. Germline V lookup: CDR1 SSHAT, CDR2 FNYEAQ (reference sequence). The CDR3 length is 15 residues. CDR3 DNA sequence: TGTGCCAGCAGCCGTACTAGCGGGCCCTACAATGAGCAGTTCTTC. Translated: CASSRTSGPYNEQFF.

V and J are TRBV28 and TRBJ2-7, with D possibly TRBD1 on 7 matching bases. V was cut by 6 bases and J by 0 bases, with 15 bases left in between. Germline V CDR1 and CDR2: MDHEN, SYDVKM. This CDR3 contains 15 residues. CDR3 bases: TGTGCCAGCAGGCCAGGGGGGAGCGGCTCCTACGAGCAGTACTTC. Translated: CASRPGGSGSYEQYF.

The V call is TRBV4-3, the J call TRBJ2-5; 12 bases fit TRBD2. V lost 1 base and J lost 0; bases outside the gene matches: 6. CDR3 length: 18 residues. The V gene's germline CDR1 is LGHNA and CDR2 YSLEER. The CDR3 DNA is TGCGCCAGCAGCCAAGCCTGGGGGACTAGCGGGTACCAAGAGACCCAGTACTTC. Amino acid sequence: CASSQAWGTSGYQETQYF.

The rearrangement joins TRBV6-5 to TRBJ1-4, with TRBD1 as a possible D gene (5 bases). From germline, CDR1 is MNHEY and CDR2 SVGAGI. The CDR3 loop spans 12 amino acids. Trimming left V 6 bases short and J 12 bases short, with 14 bases between. The CDR3 loop is CASSPGHMELFF. CDR3 DNA: TGTGCCAGCAGCCCCGGACATATGGAACTGTTTTTT.

DNA of the CDR3: TGTGCCAGCAGCTTAGTCACCACAGATACGCAGTATTTT. It specifies CASSLVTTDTQYF. The chain is built from TRBV7-3 and TRBJ2-3, with D unresolved. Germline-derived CDR1 and CDR2 are SGHTA and FQGTGA. V shed 2 bases and J shed 2 bases, with 5 bases lying between them. This CDR3 has 13 residues.

In its sample, this clone was seen a few times. The chain recombines TRBV13 with TRBJ1-5, with a possible D match to TRBD1 (5 bases). The length of the CDR3 is 15 residues. Trimming removed 0 bases from V and 4 bases from J, with 10 bases in between. Germline V gives CDR1 PRHDT, CDR2 FYEKMQ (reference sequence). The CDR3 loop is CASSLGTGRNQPQHF. The CDR3 DNA sequence: TGTGCCAGCAGCTTAGGCACAGGACGGAATCAGCCCCAGCATTTT.

The J gene is TRBJ1-2, the V gene TRBV7-6; perhaps TRBD1 as D (6 bases). V was shortened by 4 bases and J by 2 bases, with 14 bases between the two germline ends. CDR3 length: 15 residues. The germline gives CDR1 SGHVS, CDR2 FNYEAQ. CDR3 residues: CASSSATQGNYGYTF. In DNA, the CDR3 is TGTGCCAGCAGCTCGGCCACACAGGGAAACTATGGCTACACCTTC.